A single sample gave rise to the 14 T cell receptor beta chains below, sequenced in a study of CXCR3-negative and CXCR3-positive naive CD8 T cells. Study-level points and caveats: Naive cells positive for CXCR3 carried more hydrophobic TRB CDR3s than CXCR3-negative ones.

TRB cDNA libraries were made by UMI-labeled 5' RACE. After re-calling the 5' RACE reads, TCRdb lists one entry per CDR3 protein, DNA absent. The sample table includes 140,000 to 150,000 distinct CDR3 sequences. These receptors' targets are unknown. Sequenced material: naive CXCR3+ CD8+ T cells from blood. Subset denoted: CD45RO-CCR7+CD27+CD95- naive CD8+ T cells expressing CXCR3 (TNR3+). The receptors shown here come from a human donor in good health. Some clones in this sample may be carry-over from other donors' samples.

The chain employs TRBV21-1 and TRBJ2-3; TCRdb calls TRBD2, which cannot be checked without DNA. TRBV21-1 represents a pseudogene. CDR3 length equals 16 residues. CDR3 region: CASSNSEGHSTDTQYF.

The J gene is TRBJ2-1, the V gene TRBV12-3 or TRBV12-4; TCRdb names TRBD2, which stays unverified in the absence of DNA. There are 11 residues in the CDR3. The CDR3: CASKEGGVQFF.

The V gene is TRBV20-1, the J gene TRBJ2-2. The CDR3 runs 13 residues. Germline CDR1 reads DFQATT; CDR2 reads SNEGSKA (reference sequence). The CDR3 here is CSAREDYTGELFF.

The V gene is TRBV28, the J gene TRBJ1-2; the D call from TCRdb, TRBD1, cannot be confirmed without DNA. CDR1 and CDR2 from the germline V gene are MDHEN and SYDVKM. CDR3 length equals 15 residues. This CDR3 is CASSSLWAQRYGYTF.

This chain joins TRBV5-1 and TRBJ2-7; absent DNA, TCRdb's TRBD1 call cannot be checked. Looked up from germline, CDR1 is SGHRS and CDR2 is YFSETQ. The CDR3 contains 13 residues. The CDR3 region is CASTPDSSYEQYF.

The gene calls are TRBV12-3 or TRBV12-4 and TRBJ1-1. There are 13 residues in the CDR3. This CDR3 reads CASSLGLGTEAFF.

This chain links TRBV15 with TRBJ2-7; without DNA, the TCRdb call of TRBD2 cannot be checked. CDR3 size: 14 residues. Germline assignment: CDR1 LNHNV and CDR2 YYDKDF (reference sequence). CDR3 residues: CATSRDRRVYEQYF.

The chain links TRBV11-2 to TRBJ2-5. Germline-derived CDR1 and CDR2 are SGHAT and FQNNGV. This CDR3 is 15 amino acids long. CDR3 amino acids: CASSLTPGLQETQYF. The full variable domain, with the rest looked up from reference TRBV11-2 and TRBJ2-5, is EAGVAQSPRYKIIEKRQSVAFWCNPISGHATLYWYQQILGQGPKLLIQFQNNGVVDDSQLPKDRFSAERLKGVDSTLKIQPAKLEDSAVYLCASSLTPGLQETQYFGPGTRLLVL.

The chain is built from TRBV7-9 and TRBJ2-3; TCRdb's D call, TRBD1, is unchecked because there is no DNA. Germline lookup yields CDR1 SEHNR and CDR2 FQNEAQ (reference sequence). The CDR3 length is 14 residues. The CDR3 protein is CASLGGGSTDTQYF.

The chain employs TRBV27 and TRBJ2-1; TCRdb's D gene call, TRBD1, goes unchecked for lack of DNA. The CDR3 runs 15 residues. Per germline, CDR1 MNHEY and CDR2 SMNVEV (reference sequence). The CDR3 is CASSLSELGTGEQFF.

The rearrangement uses TRBV7-9 and TRBJ2-5; TCRdb indicates TRBD2, and absent DNA this call remains unverified. The CDR3 spans 14 residues. The germline gives CDR1 SEHNR, CDR2 FQNEAQ (reference sequence). CDR3: CASSLGGPKETQYF.

V and J are TRBV27 and TRBJ2-7; the TRBD1 assignment by TCRdb is unverifiable without DNA. CDR1 is MNHEY, CDR2 SMNVEV, per germline (reference sequence). The CDR3 covers 12 residues. The CDR3 spells CASSDRVSEQYF.

The rearrangement joins TRBV30 to TRBJ2-6. Germline CDR1 is GTSNPN and CDR2 is SVGIG (reference sequence). The CDR3 totals 15 residues. This chain's CDR3 is CAWSDTGSGANVLTF.

CDR3: CASSLVGRTEQYF. This chain connects TRBV7-8 to TRBJ2-7. The germline V gene encodes CDR1 SGHVS and CDR2 FQNEAQ. This CDR3 contains 13 residues. Supplemented by reference TRBV7-8 and TRBJ2-7, the full variable domain reads GAGVSQSPRYKVAKRGQDVALRCDPISGHVSLFWYQQALGQGPEFLTYFQNEAQLDKSGLPSDRFFAERPEGSVSTLKIQRTQQEDSAVYLCASSLVGRTEQYFGPGTRLTVT.